What follows is one TCR beta chain and its context. Its specificity is not known. Clones were read by immunoSEQ multiplex PCR, and TCRdb kept only the in-frame ones, dropping some. In the table there are about 140,000 clones, roughly 92% of which are singletons. The data originate from a study of T cell responses to AZD1222 COVID-19 vaccine. Study context: The analysis combined second doses at about 4 or about 12 weeks.

V lost 6 bases, J lost 3 bases, and 9 bases lay in between. The CDR3 contains 13 residues. Germline V CDR1 and CDR2: MDHEN, SYDVKM. Regarding the study as a whole: Donors in the cohort were predominantly white British and more often female, and clonal diversity was possibly underestimated. Variant regions that are unmutated are reportedly the target of nearly half of spike-specific TCRs. Seropositive at baseline were only a handful of AZD1222 recipients.

Specimen: peripheral blood, collected on day 0 of AZD1222 vaccination. The chain couples TRBV28 to TRBJ1-5; D remains ambiguous. The receptor was derived from an adult in good health. DNA for the CDR3: TGTGCCAGCAGGAACAGCAACAATCAGCCCCAGCATTTT. Translated: CASRNSNNQPQHF.